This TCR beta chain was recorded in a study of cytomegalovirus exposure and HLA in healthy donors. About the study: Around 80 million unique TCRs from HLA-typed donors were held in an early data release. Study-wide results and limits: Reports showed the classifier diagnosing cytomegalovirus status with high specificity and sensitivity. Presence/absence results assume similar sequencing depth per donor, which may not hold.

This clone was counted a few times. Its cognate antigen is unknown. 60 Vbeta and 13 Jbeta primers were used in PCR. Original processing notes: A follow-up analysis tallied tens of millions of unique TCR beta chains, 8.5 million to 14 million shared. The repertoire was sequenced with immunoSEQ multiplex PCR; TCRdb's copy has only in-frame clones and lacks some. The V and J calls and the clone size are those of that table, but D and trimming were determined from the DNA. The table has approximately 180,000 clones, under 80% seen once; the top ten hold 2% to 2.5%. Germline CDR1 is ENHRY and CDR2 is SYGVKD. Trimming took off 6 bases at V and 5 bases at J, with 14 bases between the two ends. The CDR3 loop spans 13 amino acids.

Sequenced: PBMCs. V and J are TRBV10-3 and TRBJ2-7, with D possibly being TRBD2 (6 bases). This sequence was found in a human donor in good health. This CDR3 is CAIRRGFIDEQYF. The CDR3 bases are TGTGCCATCAGACGGGGGTTTATCGACGAGCAGTACTTC.